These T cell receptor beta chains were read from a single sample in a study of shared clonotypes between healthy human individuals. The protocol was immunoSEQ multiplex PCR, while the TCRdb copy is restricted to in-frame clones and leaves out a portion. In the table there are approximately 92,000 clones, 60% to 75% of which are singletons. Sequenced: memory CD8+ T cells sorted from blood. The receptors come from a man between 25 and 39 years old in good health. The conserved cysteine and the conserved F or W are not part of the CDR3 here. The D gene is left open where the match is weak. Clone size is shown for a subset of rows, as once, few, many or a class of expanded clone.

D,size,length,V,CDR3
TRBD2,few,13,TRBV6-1,ASSEVASGTYEQY
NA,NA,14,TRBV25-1,ASSRQSDSIYNEQF
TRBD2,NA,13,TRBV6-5,ASSPLAGVTDTQY
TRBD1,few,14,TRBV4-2,ASSFGSIQGSTEAF
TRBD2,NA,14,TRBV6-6,ASSSPSGRAGGELF
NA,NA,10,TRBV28,ASSSLEYEQF
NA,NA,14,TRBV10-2,ASSDPWTESSYEQY
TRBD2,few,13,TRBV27,ASSYSSGLKNIQY
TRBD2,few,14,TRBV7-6,ASSPKGVAGGETQY
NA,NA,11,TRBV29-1,SDLGAAADTQY
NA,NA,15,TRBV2,ASSEGVSTLYQETQY
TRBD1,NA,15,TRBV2,ASSTSGTGVLTGELF
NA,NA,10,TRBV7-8,ASSFFTDTQY
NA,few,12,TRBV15,ATSSAGALETQY
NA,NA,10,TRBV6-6,ASMTLNTEAF
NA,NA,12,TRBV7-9,ASSSGQLNEKLF
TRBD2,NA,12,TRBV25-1,ASSNSGFYNEQF
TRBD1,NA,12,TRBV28,ASSLGQVNYGYT
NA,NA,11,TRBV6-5,ASTGPTPYEQY
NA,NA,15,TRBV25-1,ASSPPGTQTSTDTQY
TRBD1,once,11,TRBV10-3,AISADRDYGYT
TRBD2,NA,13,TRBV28,ASSLLSSGHNEQF
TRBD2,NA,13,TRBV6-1,ASGRLAGLFNEQF
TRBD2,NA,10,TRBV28,AASGSGYEQY
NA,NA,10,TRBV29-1,SVEDPGDTQY
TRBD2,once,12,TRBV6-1,ASHLAESSYEQY